This T cell receptor (beta chain) emerged from a study of identical twins. TCRdb independently ran MiXCR on the 5' RACE reads; one entry per CDR3 protein. The repertoire holds about 240,000 distinct CDR3 sequences, with 10% as singletons. As to this clonotype: As yet, its antigen is unknown.

Overall study findings and caveats: Beta clonotypes that were abundant in cord blood contained fewer insertions, a pattern absent from memory repertoires. Twin-shared out-of-frame alpha sequences showed excess low generation probability. Modelling underestimated the level of out-of-frame TCR alpha sharing observed in monozygotic twins.

Per the germline V gene, CDR1 is SGHAT and CDR2 is FQDESV (reference sequence). Between the trimmed V and J ends, which lost 5 bases and 2 bases, there was a span of 9 bases. The CDR3 is 13 amino acids. The chain employs TRBV11-1 and TRBJ2-5; D perhaps matches TRBD2 (5 bases). This TCR was sampled from a man aged 50-59 years in good health. Specimen: memory T cells sorted from blood. Written as DNA, the CDR3 is TGTGCCAGCAGCCGAGGGCGGCAAGAGACCCAGTACTTC. Translated, it gives CASSRGRQETQYF.